These 3 T cell receptor beta chains were sequenced from one sample in a study of chemoradiotherapy in HPV16-positive cancers. Profiling relied on immunoSEQ multiplex PCR, and the TCRdb table lists in-frame clones only, not all of them. The sample shows about 9,000 clones, roughly 84% of them seen only once. The material was tumor tissue, obtained from a patient who underwent chemoradiotherapy. These receptors were taken from a human donor with HPV-associated anogenital cancer.

The chain couples TRBV14 to TRBJ2-3; D is unclear. Germline loops: CDR1 SGHDN, CDR2 FVKESK. The V and J ends lost 0 bases and 3 bases respectively, with 16 bases between them. The CDR3 consists of 17 residues. In nucleotides, the CDR3 is TGTGCCAGCAGCCAAGAGGTTATTTGGCTGGGGACAGATACGCAGTATTTT. This sequence encodes CASSQEVIWLGTDTQYF.

This chain joins TRBV6-6 and TRBJ2-5, with 9 bases lining up with TRBD2. J lost 1 base, V lost 0 bases, and 3 bases had no gene match. Germline-derived CDR1 and CDR2 are MNHNY and SVGAGI (reference sequence). The CDR3 is 16 amino acids. Here the CDR3 reads CASSYSGGGAQETQYF. As DNA, the CDR3 is TGTGCCAGCAGTTACTCGGGCGGGGGGGCCCAAGAGACCCAGTACTTC.

The rearrangement joins TRBV6-1 to TRBJ1-3, with TRBD1 identical over 11 bases. This CDR3 has 18 amino acids. Germline V gives CDR1 MNHNS, CDR2 SASEGT. Trimming removed 0 bases from V and 0 bases from J; junction bases left unmatched: 4. This CDR3 reads CASSEAVGQGVSGNTIYF. The CDR3, as DNA: TGTGCCAGCAGTGAAGCTGTGGGACAGGGGGTCTCTGGAAACACCATATATTTT.